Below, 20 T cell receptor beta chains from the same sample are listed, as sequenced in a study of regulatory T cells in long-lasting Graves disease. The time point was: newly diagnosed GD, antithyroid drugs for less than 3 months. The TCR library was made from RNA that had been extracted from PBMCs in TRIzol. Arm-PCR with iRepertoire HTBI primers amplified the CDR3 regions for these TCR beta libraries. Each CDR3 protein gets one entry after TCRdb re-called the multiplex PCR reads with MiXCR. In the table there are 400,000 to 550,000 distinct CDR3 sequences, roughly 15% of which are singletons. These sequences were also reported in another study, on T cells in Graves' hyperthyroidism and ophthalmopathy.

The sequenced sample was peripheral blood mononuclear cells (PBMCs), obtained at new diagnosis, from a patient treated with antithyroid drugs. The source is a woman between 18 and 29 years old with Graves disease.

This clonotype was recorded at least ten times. The CDR3 sequence: CASSLPVGNTEAFF. CDR3 DNA: TGTGCCAGCAGTTTACCCGTCGGCAACACTGAAGCTTTCTTT. V is TRBV28 and J is TRBJ1-1; D is unresolved. Per germline, CDR1 MDHEN and CDR2 SYDVKM. V shed 2 bases and J shed 2 bases, with 9 bases lying between them. The CDR3 consists of 14 residues.

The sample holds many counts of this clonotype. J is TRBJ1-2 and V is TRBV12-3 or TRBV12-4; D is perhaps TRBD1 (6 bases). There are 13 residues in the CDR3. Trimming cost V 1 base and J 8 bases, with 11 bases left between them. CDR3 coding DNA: TGTGCCAGCAGTTTAGACAGGGTTTACGGCTACACCTTC. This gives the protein CASSLDRVYGYTF.

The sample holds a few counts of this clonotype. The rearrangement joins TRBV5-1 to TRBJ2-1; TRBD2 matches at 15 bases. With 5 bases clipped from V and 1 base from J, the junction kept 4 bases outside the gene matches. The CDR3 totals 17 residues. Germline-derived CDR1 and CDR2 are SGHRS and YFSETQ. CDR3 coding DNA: TGCGCCAGCAGAGGACTAGCGGGAGGGGAATCCTACAATGAGCAGTTCTTC. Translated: CASRGLAGGESYNEQFF.

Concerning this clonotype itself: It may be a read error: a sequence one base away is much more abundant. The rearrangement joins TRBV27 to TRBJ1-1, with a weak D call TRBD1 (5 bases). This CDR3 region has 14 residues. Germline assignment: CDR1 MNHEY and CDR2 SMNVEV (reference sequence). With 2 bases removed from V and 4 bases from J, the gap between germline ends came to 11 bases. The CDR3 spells CASSLPGRGTEAFF. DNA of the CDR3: TGTGCCAGCAGTTTACCAGGGCGAGGCACTGAAGCTTTCTTT.

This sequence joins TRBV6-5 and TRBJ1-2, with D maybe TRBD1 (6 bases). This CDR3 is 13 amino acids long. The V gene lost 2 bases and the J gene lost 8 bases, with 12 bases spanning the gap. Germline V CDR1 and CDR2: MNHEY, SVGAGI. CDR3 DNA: TGTGCCAGCAGTTACCCTGGGACACACGGCTACACCTTC. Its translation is CASSYPGTHGYTF.

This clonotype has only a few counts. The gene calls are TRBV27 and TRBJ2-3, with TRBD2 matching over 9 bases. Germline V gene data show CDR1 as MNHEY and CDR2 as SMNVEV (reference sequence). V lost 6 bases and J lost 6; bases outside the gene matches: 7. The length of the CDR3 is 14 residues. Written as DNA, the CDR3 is TGTGCCAGCAGCATAGCGGGAGACGCGGATACGCAGTATTTT. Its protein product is CASSIAGDADTQYF.

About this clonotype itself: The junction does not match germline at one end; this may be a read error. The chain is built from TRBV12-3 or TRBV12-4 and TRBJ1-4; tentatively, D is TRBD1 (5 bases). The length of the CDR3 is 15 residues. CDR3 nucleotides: TGTGCCAGCAGCCCCAGGGCCGATGAAAGGGCTATACTGCTTTTT. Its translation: CASSPRADERAILLF.

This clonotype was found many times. This CDR3 is CASSLDREEETQYF. For the CDR3, the DNA is TGTGCCAGCAGCTTAGACAGGGAGGAAGAGACCCAGTACTTC. V is TRBV7-8 and J is TRBJ2-5; possibly TRBD1 or TRBD2 for D (6 bases each). The germline gives CDR1 SGHVS, CDR2 FQNEAQ. The ends were cut back, 1 base at V and 3 bases at J, with 9 bases in the middle. This CDR3 comprises 14 residues.

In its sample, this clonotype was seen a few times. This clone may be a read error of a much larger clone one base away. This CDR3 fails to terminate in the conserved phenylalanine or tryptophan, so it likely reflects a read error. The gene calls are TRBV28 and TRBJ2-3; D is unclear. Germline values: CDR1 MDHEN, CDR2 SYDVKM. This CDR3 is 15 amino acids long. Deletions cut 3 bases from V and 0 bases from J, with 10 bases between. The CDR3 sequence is CASSLVVQSTDTQYS. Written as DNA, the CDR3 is TGTGCCAGCAGTTTGGTAGTACAAAGCACAGATACGCAGTATTCT.

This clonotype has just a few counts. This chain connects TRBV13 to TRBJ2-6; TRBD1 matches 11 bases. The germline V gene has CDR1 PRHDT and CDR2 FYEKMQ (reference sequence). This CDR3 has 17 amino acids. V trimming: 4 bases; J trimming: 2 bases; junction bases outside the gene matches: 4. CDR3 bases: TGTGCCAGCAGCTCGGACAGGGGGCTGACTGGGGCCAACGTCCTGACTTTC. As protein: CASSSDRGLTGANVLTF.

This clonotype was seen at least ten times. The CDR3 spells CAISRDRVAEQYF. Written as DNA, the CDR3 is TGTGCCATCAGTAGGGACAGGGTTGCCGAGCAGTACTTC. This chain uses TRBV10-3 with TRBJ2-7, with TRBD1 identical over 9 bases. The CDR3 totals 13 residues. V was pared by 5 bases and J by 6 bases, with 5 bases of the junction left unmatched. Germline V CDR1 and CDR2: ENHRY, SYGVKD.

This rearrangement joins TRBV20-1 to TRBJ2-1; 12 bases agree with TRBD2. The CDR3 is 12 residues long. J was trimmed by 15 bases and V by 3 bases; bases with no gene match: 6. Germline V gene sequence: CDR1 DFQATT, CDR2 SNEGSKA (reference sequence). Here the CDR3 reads CSASGTSGSLFF. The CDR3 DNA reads TGCAGTGCTAGCGGGACTAGCGGGTCGCTGTTCTTC.

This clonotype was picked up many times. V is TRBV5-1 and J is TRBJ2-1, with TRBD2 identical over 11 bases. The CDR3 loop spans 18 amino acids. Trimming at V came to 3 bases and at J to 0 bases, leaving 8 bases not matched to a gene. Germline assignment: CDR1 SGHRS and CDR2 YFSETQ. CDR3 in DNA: TGCGCCAGCAGCTCGGTAGGACTAGCGGGCTACTCCTACAATGAGCAGTTCTTC. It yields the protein CASSSVGLAGYSYNEQFF.

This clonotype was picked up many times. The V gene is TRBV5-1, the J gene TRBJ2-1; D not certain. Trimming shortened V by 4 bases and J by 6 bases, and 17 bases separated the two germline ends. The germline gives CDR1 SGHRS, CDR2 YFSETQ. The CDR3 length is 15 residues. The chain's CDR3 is CASSGSGRSGNEQFF. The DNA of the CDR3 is TGCGCCAGCAGCGGAAGTGGTAGATCCGGCAATGAGCAGTTCTTC.

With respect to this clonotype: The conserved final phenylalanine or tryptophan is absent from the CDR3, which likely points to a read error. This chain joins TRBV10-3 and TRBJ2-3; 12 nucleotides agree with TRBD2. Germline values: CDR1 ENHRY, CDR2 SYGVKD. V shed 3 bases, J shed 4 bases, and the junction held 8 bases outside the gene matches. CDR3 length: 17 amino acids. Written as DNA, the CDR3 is TGTGCCATCAGTGACGGACTAGCGGGACCCAAGCCAGATACGCAGTATTCT. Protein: CAISDGLAGPKPDTQYS.

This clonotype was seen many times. The CDR3 DNA sequence: TGCAGTGCTAGATCCCAGGGGTCTAGCGGGAGTCAAGAGACCCAGTACTTC. Its translation: CSARSQGSSGSQETQYF. This chain uses TRBV20-1 with TRBJ2-5; 10 bases agree with TRBD2. Germline CDR1 reads DFQATT; CDR2 reads SNEGSKA (reference sequence). This CDR3 region has 17 residues. The V and J ends lost 2 bases and 2 bases, in that order; junction bases with no gene match: 11.

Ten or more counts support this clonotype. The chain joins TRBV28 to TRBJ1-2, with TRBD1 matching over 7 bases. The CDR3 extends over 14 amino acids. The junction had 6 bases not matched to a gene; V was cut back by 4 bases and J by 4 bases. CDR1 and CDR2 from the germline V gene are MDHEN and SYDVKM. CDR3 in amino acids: CASSSQGGFYGYTF. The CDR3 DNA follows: TGTGCCAGCAGTTCTCAGGGGGGGTTCTATGGCTACACCTTC.

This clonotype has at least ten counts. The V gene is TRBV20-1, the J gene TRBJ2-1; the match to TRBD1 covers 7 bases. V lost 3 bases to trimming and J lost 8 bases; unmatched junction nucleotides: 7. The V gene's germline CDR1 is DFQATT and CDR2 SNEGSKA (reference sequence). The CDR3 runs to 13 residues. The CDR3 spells CSASHRGGHEQFF. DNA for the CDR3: TGCAGTGCTAGTCATAGAGGGGGCCATGAGCAGTTCTTC.

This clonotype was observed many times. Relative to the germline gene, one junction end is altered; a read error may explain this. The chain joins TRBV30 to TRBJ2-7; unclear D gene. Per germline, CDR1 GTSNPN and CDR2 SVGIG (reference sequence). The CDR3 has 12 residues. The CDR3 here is CAWSVGQAHRDF. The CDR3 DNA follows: TGTGCCTGGAGTGTCGGGCAGGCTCATCGAGACTTC.

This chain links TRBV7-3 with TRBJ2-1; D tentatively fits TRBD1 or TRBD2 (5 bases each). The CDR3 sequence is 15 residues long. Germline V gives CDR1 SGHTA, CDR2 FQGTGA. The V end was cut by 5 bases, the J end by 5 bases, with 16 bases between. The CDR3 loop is CASSRSRELDNEQFF. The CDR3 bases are TGTGCCAGCAGCCGAAGCAGGGAGCTGGACAATGAGCAGTTCTTC.